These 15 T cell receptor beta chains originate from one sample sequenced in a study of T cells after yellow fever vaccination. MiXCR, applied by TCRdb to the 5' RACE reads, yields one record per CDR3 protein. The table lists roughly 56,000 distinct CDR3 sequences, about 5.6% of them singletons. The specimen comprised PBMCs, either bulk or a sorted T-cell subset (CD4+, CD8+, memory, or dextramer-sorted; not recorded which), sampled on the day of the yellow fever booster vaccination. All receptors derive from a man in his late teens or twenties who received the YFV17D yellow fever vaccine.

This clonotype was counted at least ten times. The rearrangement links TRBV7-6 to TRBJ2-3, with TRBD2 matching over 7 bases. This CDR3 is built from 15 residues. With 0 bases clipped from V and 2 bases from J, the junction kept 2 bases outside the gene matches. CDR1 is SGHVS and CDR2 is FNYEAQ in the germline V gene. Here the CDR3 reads CASSLAGGTTDTQYF. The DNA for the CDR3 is TGTGCCAGCAGCTTAGCGGGGGGGACCACAGATACGCAGTATTTT. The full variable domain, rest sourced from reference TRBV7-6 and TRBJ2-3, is GAGVSQSPRYKVTKRGQDVALRCDPISGHVSLYWYRQALGQGPEFLTYFNYEAQQDKSGLPNDRFSAERPEGSISTLTIQRTEQRDSAMYRCASSLAGGTTDTQYFGPGTRLTVL.

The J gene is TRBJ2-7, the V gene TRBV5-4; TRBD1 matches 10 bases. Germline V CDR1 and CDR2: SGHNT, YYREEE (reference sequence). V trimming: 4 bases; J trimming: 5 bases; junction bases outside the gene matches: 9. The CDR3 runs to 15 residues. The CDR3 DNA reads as TGTGCCAGCAGCACTCCCGGGACAGGGGTTCACGAGCAGTACTTC. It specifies CASSTPGTGVHEQYF.

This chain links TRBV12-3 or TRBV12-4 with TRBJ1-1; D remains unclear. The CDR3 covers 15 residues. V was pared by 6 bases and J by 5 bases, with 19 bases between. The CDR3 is CASSSPQAVGTEAFF. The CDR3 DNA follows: TGTGCCAGCAGCTCCCCCCAGGCGGTCGGTACTGAAGCTTTCTTT.

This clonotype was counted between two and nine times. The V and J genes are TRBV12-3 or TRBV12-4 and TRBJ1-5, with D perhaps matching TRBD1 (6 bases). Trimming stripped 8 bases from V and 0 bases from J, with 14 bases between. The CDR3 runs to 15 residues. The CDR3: CASARTGSSNQPQHF. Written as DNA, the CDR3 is TGTGCCAGCGCGAGAACAGGGAGTAGCAATCAGCCCCAGCATTTT.

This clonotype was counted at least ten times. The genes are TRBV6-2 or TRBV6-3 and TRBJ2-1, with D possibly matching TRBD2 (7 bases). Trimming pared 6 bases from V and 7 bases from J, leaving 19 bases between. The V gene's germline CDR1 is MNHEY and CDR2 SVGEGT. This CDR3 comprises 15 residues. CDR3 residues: CASRLRWGGRNEQFF. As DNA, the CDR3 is TGTGCCAGCAGACTCCGTTGGGGGGGCCGGAATGAGCAGTTCTTC.

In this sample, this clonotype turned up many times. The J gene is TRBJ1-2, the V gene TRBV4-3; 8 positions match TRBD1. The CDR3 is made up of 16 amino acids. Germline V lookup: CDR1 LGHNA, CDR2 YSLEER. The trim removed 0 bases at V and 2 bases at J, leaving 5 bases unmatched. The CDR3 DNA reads TGCGCCAGCAGCCAAGATCGTGCAGGGGGCAACTATGGCTACACCTTC. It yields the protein CASSQDRAGGNYGYTF.

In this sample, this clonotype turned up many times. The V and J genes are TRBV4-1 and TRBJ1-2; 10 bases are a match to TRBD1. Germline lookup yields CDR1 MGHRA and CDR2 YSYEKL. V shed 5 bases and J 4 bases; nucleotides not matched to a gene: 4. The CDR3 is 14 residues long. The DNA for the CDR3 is TGCGCCAGCAGCGGTCGGACAGGGGGCTATGGCTACACCTTC. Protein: CASSGRTGGYGYTF.

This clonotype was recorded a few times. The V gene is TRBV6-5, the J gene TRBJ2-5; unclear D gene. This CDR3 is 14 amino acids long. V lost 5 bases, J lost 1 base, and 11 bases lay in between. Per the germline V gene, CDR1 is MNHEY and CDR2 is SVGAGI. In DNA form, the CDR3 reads TGTGCCAGCAGTCGGACGGTCCCCCAAGAGACCCAGTACTTC. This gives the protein CASSRTVPQETQYF.

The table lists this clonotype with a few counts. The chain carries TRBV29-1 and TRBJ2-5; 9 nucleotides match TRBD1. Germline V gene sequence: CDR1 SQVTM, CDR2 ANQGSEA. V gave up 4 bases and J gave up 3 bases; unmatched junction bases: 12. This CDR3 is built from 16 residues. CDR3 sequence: CSVGPSFRDREETQYF. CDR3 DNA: TGCAGCGTTGGGCCCTCGTTCCGGGACAGGGAAGAGACCCAGTACTTC.

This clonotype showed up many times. The CDR3 DNA sequence: TGCGCCAGCAGCCAAGCCAGGGGGCTGGAGCAGTACTTC. It yields the protein CASSQARGLEQYF. This sequence joins TRBV4-3 and TRBJ2-7, with 8 bases matching TRBD1. The CDR3 contains 13 residues. V shed 1 base, J shed 7 bases, and the junction held 3 bases outside the gene matches. In germline, CDR1 is LGHNA, CDR2 YSLEER.

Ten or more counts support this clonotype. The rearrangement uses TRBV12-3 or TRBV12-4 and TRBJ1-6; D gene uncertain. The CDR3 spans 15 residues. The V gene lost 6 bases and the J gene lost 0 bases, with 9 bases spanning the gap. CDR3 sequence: CASRWLSSYNSPLHF. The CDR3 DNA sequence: TGTGCCAGCAGGTGGCTGAGCTCCTATAATTCACCCCTCCACTTT.

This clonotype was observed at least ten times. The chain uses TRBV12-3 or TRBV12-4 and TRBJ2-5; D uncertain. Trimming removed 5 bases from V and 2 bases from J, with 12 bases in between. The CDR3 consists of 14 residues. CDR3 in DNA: TGTGCCAGCAGTACGGGCAGGCTTCAAGAGACCCAGTACTTC. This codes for CASSTGRLQETQYF.

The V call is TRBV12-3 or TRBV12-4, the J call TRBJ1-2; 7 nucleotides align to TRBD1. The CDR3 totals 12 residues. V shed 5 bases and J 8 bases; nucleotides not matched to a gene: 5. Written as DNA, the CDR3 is TGTGCCAGCAGTCAGACAGGGAGGGGCTACACCTTC. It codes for CASSQTGRGYTF.

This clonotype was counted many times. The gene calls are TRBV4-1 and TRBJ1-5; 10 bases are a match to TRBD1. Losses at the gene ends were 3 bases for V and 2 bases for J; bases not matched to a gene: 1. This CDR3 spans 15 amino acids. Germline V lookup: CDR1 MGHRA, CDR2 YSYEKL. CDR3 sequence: CASSQGTGGNQPQHF. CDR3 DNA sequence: TGCGCCAGCAGCCAGGGGACAGGGGGCAATCAGCCCCAGCATTTT.

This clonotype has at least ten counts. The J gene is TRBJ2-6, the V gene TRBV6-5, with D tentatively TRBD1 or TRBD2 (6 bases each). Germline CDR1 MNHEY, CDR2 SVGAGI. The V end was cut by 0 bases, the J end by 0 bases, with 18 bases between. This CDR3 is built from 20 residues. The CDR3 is CASSYSSTGAANSGANVLTF. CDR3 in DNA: TGTGCCAGCAGTTACTCGAGTACGGGGGCCGCAAACTCTGGGGCCAACGTCCTGACTTTC.